These 14 T cell receptor beta chains were sequenced from one sample in a study of blood T cell repertoires in COVID-19. Data came from immunoSEQ multiplex PCR; TCRdb stores just in-frame clones and leaves some out. The sample has 150,000 or so clones, around 86% seen once. Sequenced input: peripheral blood. These receptors came from a man in his 70s who had recovered from COVID-19.

The V and J genes are TRBV18 and TRBJ2-3; TRBD1 agrees at 9 bases. Per germline, CDR1 KGHSH and CDR2 LQKENI. The V segment lost 6 bases and the J segment 0 bases; nucleotides outside the gene matches: 7. The CDR3 is made up of 16 amino acids. CDR3 amino acids: CASSPTGGYSTDTQYF. CDR3 DNA: TGTGCCAGCTCTCCGACAGGGGGATATAGCACAGATACGCAGTATTTT.

The count of this clone is one. The V and J genes are TRBV7-9 and TRBJ1-1, with TRBD1 identical over 11 bases. The V segment lost 3 bases and the J segment 4 bases; nucleotides outside the gene matches: 4. CDR3 length: 15 residues. CDR1 and CDR2 from the germline V gene are SEHNR and FQNEAQ (reference sequence). CDR3 DNA sequence: TGTGCCAGCAGCTTCTCCGGACAGGGGGCCACTGAAGCTTTCTTT. Translating it yields CASSFSGQGATEAFF. Supplemented by reference TRBV7-9 and TRBJ1-1, the full variable domain reads DTGVSQNPRHKITKRGQNVTFRCDPISEHNRLYWYRQTLGQGPEFLTYFQNEAQLEKSRLLSDRFSAERPKGSFSTLEIQRTEQGDSAMYLCASSFSGQGATEAFFGQGTRLTVV.

This clone was detected a few times. V gene TRBV6-2 or TRBV6-3 combines with J gene TRBJ1-2, with D perhaps matching TRBD1 (6 bases). Germline V gene sequence: CDR1 MNHEY, CDR2 SVGEGT. The CDR3 extends over 13 amino acids. V lost 5 bases to trimming and J lost 10 bases, with 17 bases between them. The CDR3 loop reads CASSPGQTRDYTF. CDR3 nucleotide sequence: TGTGCCAGCAGTCCAGGACAGACACGGGACTACACCTTC.

This clone was observed a handful of times. The chain couples TRBV19 to TRBJ1-5; 9 bases match TRBD1. CDR1 LNHDA and CDR2 SQIVND come from the germline V gene (reference sequence). The CDR3 sequence is 13 residues long. Germline trimming cut 9 bases from V and 6 bases from J; bases unmatched to any gene: 6. The CDR3 DNA sequence: TGTGCCAGCTGGGGACAGGGAAGTCAGCCCCAGCATTTT. Encoded protein: CASWGQGSQPQHF.

This sequence joins TRBV18 and TRBJ2-1, with 9 positions matching TRBD1. The CDR3 sequence is 14 residues long. Trimming at V came to 4 bases and at J to 3 bases, leaving 1 base not matched to a gene. The germline gives CDR1 KGHSH, CDR2 LQKENI. CDR3 bases: TGTGCCAGCTCACGGACAGGGGACTACAATGAGCAGTTCTTC. Translating it yields CASSRTGDYNEQFF.

The chain recombines TRBV29-1 with TRBJ2-2; TRBD2 aligns across 13 bases. This CDR3 region has 17 residues. The V and J ends lost 6 bases and 0 bases, in that order; junction bases with no gene match: 7. Germline V gene lookup returns CDR1 SQVTM and CDR2 ANQGSEA. Written as DNA, the CDR3 is TGCAGCGTGAAGACTAGCGGGGGGTTCGCGAACACCGGGGAGCTGTTTTTT. It specifies CSVKTSGGFANTGELFF.

The chain uses TRBV7-2 and TRBJ2-2; TRBD2 might be the D (5 bases). The CDR3 length is 14 residues. CDR1 and CDR2 from the germline V gene are SGHTA and FQGNSA. The V end was cut by 2 bases, the J end by 8 bases, with 12 bases between. CDR3 nucleotides: TGTGCCAGCAGCTTACAGAGGGATGGAGGGGAGCTGTTTTTT. This encodes CASSLQRDGGELFF.

This chain joins TRBV9 and TRBJ1-4; D possibly corresponds to TRBD1 (5 bases). V shed 3 bases and J shed 8 bases, with 14 bases lying between them. Germline V gene sequence: CDR1 SGDLS, CDR2 YYNGEE. The CDR3 length is 14 residues. Here the CDR3 reads CASSGGVAGEKLFF. The CDR3 nucleotides read TGTGCCAGCAGCGGGGGGGTGGCAGGAGAAAAACTGTTTTTT.

CDR3 nucleotide sequence: TGCGCCAGCAGCCCAGGACAGGGTAATCGGGACACTGAAGCTTTCTTT. Translation gives CASSPGQGNRDTEAFF. The chain combines TRBV5-1 with TRBJ1-1; TRBD1 matches at 8 bases. The CDR3 loop spans 16 amino acids. The V gene's germline CDR1 is SGHRS and CDR2 YFSETQ. The V and J ends lost 4 bases and 3 bases, in that order; junction bases with no gene match: 11. The full variable domain, in which reference TRBV5-1 and TRBJ1-1 provide the parts outside the CDR3, is KAGVTQTPRYLIKTRGQQVTLSCSPISGHRSVSWYQQTPGQGLQFLFEYFSETQRNKGNFPGRFSGRQFSNSRSEMNVSTLELGDSALYLCASSPGQGNRDTEAFFGQGTRLTVV.

This clone was picked up a small number of times. The V call is TRBV7-2, the J call TRBJ2-1; tentatively, D is TRBD2 (5 bases). CDR3 length: 14 amino acids. In germline, CDR1 is SGHTA, CDR2 FQGNSA. The V end lost 4 bases, the J end lost 6 bases, and 13 bases lay between the germline ends. As DNA, the CDR3 is TGTGCCAGCAGCTCGACGCTAGCCGGCAATGAGCAGTTCTTC. Translating gives CASSSTLAGNEQFF.

V and J are TRBV19 and TRBJ2-2; 8 nucleotides agree with TRBD2. From germline, CDR1 is LNHDA and CDR2 SQIVND (reference sequence). The ends lost 3 bases at V and 6 bases at J; junction bases unmatched: 6. This CDR3 region has 15 residues. The CDR3 sequence: CASSIGTRRAGELFF. CDR3 DNA: TGTGCCAGTAGTATCGGGACTAGACGGGCCGGGGAGCTGTTTTTT.

The rearrangement joins TRBV28 to TRBJ1-1; D is unclear. The CDR3 runs 13 residues. Per germline, CDR1 MDHEN and CDR2 SYDVKM. V was pared by 6 bases and J by 4 bases, with 12 bases between. The CDR3 protein is CASSPLGGTEAFF. The DNA of the CDR3 is TGTGCCAGCAGCCCTCTCGGCGGCACTGAAGCTTTCTTT.

This chain links TRBV2 with TRBJ1-5; TRBD1 aligns across 8 bases. CDR1 and CDR2 (germline): SNHLY, FYNNEI. The CDR3 extends over 16 amino acids. The trim removed 4 bases at V and 7 bases at J, leaving 12 bases unmatched. CDR3 bases: TGTGCCAGCAGTGCGGCCGGACAGGGCGTAGGCCAGCCCCAGCATTTT. This codes for CASSAAGQGVGQPQHF.

V and J are TRBV6-5 and TRBJ2-2; 7 positions agree with TRBD2. The germline V gene encodes CDR1 MNHEY and CDR2 SVGAGI. Trimming at V came to 6 bases and at J to 0 bases, leaving 4 bases not matched to a gene. This CDR3 spans 15 amino acids. CDR3 in DNA: TGTGCCAGCAGGCTGACTAGCCCGAACACCGGGGAGCTGTTTTTT. As protein: CASRLTSPNTGELFF.